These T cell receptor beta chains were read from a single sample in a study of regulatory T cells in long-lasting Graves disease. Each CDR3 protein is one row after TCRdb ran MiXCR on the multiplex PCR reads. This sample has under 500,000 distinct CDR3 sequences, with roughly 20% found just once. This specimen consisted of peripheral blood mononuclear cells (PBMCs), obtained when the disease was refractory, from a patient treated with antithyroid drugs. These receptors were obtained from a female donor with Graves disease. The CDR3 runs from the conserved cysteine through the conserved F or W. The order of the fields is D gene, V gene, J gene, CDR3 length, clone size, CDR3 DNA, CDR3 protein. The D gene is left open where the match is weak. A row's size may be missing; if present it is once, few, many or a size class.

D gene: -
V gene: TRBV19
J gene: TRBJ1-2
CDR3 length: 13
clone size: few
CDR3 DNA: TGTGCCAGTAGTATAGCAGGGATTTTCGGCTACACCTTC
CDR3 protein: CASSIAGIFGYTF

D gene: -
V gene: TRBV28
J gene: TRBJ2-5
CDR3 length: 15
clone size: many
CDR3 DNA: TGTGCCAGCAGTGCCAGGGACGGAGGAATTGAGACCCAGTACTTC
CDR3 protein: CASSARDGGIETQYF

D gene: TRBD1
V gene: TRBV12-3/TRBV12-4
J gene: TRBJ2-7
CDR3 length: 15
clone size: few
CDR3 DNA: TGTGCCAGCAGTGCAGGACGTGACAGGGCCTACGAGCAGTACTTC
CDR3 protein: CASSAGRDRAYEQYF

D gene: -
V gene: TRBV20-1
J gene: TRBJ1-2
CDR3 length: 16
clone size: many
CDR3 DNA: TGCAGTGCTAGAGTCGCCCCGCAGGGACTAAACTATGGCTACACCTTC
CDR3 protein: CSARVAPQGLNYGYTF

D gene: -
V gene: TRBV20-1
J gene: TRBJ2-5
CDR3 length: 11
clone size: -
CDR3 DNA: TGCAGTGCTAGGGATAAAGAGACCCAGTACTTC
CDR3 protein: CSARDKETQYF

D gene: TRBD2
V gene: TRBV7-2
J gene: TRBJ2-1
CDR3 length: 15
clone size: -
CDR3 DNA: TGTGCCAGCAGCCTCACTAGCGGGAGTGTACATGAGCAGTTCTTC
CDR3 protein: CASSLTSGSVHEQFF

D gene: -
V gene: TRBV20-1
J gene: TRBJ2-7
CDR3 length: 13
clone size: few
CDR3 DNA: TGCAGTGCTAGGGGCAGGGGACCCTACGAGCAGTACTTC
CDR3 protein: CSARGRGPYEQYF

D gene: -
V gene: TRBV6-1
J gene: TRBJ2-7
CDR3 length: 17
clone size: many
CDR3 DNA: TGTGCCAGCAGTGAAGCGCCGGGACTCGCCGGCCCATACGAGCAGTACTTC
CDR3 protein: CASSEAPGLAGPYEQYF

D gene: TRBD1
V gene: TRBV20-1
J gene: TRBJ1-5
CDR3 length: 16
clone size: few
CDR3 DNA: TGCAGTGCTAGGACAGGGGGCGGGATAGGCAATCAGCCCCAGCATTTT
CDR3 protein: CSARTGGGIGNQPQHF

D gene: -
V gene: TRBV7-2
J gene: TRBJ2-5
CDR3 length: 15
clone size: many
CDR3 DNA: TGTGCCAGCAGCTTACGGGCCGGGCAGGTAGAGACCCAGTACTTC
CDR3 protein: CASSLRAGQVETQYF

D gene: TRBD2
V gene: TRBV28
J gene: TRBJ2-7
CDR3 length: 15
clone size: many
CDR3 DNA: TGTGCCAGCATGCGTCGCGGGAGGGCCTTTTACGAGCAGTACTTC
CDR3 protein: CASMRRGRAFYEQYF

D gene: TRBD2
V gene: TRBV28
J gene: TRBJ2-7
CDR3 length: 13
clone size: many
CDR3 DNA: TGTGCCAGCACGCTAGCGGGACGATACGAGCAGTACTTC
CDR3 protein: CASTLAGRYEQYF

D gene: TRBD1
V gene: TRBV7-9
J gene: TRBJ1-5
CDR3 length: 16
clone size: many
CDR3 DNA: TGTGCCAGCAGCTTAGGTGGGACAGGGGCCAATCAGCCCCAGCATTTT
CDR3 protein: CASSLGGTGANQPQHF

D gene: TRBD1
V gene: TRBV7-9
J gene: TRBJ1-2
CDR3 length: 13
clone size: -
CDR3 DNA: TGTGCCAGCAGTCCTACAGGGGTGGGAGGCTACACCTTC
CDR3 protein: CASSPTGVGGYTF

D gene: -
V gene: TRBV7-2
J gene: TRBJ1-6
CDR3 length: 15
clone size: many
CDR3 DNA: TGTGCCAGCAGCGCCAAGGGGGTTTATAATTCACCCCTCCACTTT
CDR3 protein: CASSAKGVYNSPLHF

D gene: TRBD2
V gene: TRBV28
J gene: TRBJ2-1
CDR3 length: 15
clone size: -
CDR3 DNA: TGTGCCAGCACCCCCGGGACTAGCACCTACAATGAGCAGTTCTTC
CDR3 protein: CASTPGTSTYNEQFF

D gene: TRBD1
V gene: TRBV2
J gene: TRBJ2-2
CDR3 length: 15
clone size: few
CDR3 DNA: TGTGCCAGCAAGAAGGGACAGCCTGAGGCCGGGGAGCTGTTTTTT
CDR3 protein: CASKKGQPEAGELFF

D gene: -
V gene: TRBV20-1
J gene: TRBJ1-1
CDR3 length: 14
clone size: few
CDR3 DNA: TGCAGTGCTCACAGCCGGCGACAGAACACTGAAGCTTTCTTT
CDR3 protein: CSAHSRRQNTEAFF

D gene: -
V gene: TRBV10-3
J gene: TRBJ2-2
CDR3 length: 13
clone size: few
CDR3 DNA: TGTGCCATCAGGGGGAGAGAGACCGGGGAGCTGTTTTTT
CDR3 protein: CAIRGRETGELFF

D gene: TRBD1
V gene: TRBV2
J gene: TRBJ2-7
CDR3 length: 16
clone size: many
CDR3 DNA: TGTGCCAGCAGTGAATCCCCGGGACAGGGGTGGTACGAGCAGTACTTC
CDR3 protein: CASSESPGQGWYEQYF

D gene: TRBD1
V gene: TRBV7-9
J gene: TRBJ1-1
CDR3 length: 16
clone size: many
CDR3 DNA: TGTGCCAGCAGCTTAGCGCCAGGGGGCTGGGACACTGAAGCTTTCTTT
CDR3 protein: CASSLAPGGWDTEAFF

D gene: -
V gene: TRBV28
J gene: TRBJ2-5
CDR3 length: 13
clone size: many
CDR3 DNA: TGTGCCAGCAGTTTAGGGACGGTGGTGACCCAGTACTTC
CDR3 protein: CASSLGTVVTQYF

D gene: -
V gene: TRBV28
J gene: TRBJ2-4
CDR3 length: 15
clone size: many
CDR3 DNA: TGTGCCAGCAGTAAACTACGGGCCTACCAAAACATTCAGTACTTC
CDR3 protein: CASSKLRAYQNIQYF

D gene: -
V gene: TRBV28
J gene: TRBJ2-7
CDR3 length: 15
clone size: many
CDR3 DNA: TGTGCCAGCAGTTTCCCCAGGGGAAATTCCTACGAGCAGTACTTC
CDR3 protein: CASSFPRGNSYEQYF

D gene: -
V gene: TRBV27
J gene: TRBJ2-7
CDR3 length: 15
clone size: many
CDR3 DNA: TGTGCCAGCAGTTTATTGAAGGACAGCTCCTACGAGCAGTACTTC
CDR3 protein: CASSLLKDSSYEQYF

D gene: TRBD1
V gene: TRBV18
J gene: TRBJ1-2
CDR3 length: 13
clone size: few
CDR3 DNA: TGTGCCAGCTCACCAAGGACAGGGCTTGGCTACACCTTC
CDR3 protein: CASSPRTGLGYTF

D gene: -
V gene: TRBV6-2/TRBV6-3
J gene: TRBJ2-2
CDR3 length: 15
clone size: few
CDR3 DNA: TGTGCCAGCAGGGTACACACATTAGGCACCGGGGAGCTGTTTTTT
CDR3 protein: CASRVHTLGTGELFF

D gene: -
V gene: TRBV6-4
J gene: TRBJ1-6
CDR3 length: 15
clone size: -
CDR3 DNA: TGTGCCAGCAGTGACTCGTCCGGGGGAAATTCACCCCTCCACTTT
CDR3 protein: CASSDSSGGNSPLHF

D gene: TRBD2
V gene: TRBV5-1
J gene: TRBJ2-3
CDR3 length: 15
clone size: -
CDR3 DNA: TGCGCCAGCAACCGGGGGGGAGACGGCACAGATACGCAGTATTTT
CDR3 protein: CASNRGGDGTDTQYF

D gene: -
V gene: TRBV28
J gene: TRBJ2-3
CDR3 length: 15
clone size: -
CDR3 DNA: TGTGCCAGCAGTGAATACCCAGAACCCACAGATACGCAGTATTTT
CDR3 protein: CASSEYPEPTDTQYF

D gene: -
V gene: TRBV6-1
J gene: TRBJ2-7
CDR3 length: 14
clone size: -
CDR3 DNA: TGTGCCAGCAGGGACCTGCCGGGGGCCTACGAGCAGTACTTC
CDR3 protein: CASRDLPGAYEQYF

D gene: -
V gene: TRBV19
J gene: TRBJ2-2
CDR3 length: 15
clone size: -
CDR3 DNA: TGTGCCAGTAGCCCCGTATCGTTAGGCACCGGGGAGCTGTTTTTT
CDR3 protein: CASSPVSLGTGELFF

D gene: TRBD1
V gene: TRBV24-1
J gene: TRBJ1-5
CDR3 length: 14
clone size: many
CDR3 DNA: TGTGCCACCAGTGAGACAGGGACCAATCAGCCCCAGCATTTT
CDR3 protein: CATSETGTNQPQHF

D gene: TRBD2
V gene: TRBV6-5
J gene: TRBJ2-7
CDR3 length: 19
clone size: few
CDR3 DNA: TGTGCCAGCAGTTACCTCGGGGGGGGGGGCTACCCCCTAAATTACGAGCAGTACTTC
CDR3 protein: CASSYLGGGGYPLNYEQYF

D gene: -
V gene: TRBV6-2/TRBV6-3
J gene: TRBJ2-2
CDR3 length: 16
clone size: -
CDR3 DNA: TGTGCCAGCAGTTGGGGACGACGAACTCGCTCCGGGGAGCTGTTTTTT
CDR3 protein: CASSWGRRTRSGELFF

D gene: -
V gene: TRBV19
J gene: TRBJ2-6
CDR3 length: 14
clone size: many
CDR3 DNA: TGTGCCAGTAGTATATTAGGGCCCCTGGACGTCCTGACTTTC
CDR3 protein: CASSILGPLDVLTF

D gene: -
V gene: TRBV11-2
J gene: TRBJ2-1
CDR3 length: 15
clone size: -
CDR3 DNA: TGTGCCAGCAGCTTGAAGAGTTCAGCCTACAATGAGCAGTTCTTC
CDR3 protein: CASSLKSSAYNEQFF

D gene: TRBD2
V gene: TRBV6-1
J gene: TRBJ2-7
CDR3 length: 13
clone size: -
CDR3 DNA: TGTGCCAGCAGGGTAGCGGGTTTCTACGAGCAGTACTTC
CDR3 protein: CASRVAGFYEQYF